This TCR beta chain originates from a study of T cells after yellow fever vaccination. Comment on this clonotype: Its antigen is as yet unknown. One end of the junction fails to match germline, which may point to a read error.

The study's findings and limits: Clonotypes found in both CD4 and CD8 compartments made up a small share. At 95% to 96% for CD4 and about 88% for CD8, most primary-vaccination clones showed up again after the booster.

The CDR3 is 18 residues long. Germline V CDR1 and CDR2: DFQATT, SNEGSKA (reference sequence). Template switching with 5'RACE generated the TCR cDNA and added a universal primer site and UMIs. TCRdb redid the calling of the 5' RACE reads with MiXCR, one entry per CDR3 protein. The profile shows some 600,000 distinct CDR3 sequences, 9% to 15% of them singletons. The chain links TRBV20-1 to TRBJ2-5; 12 bases map to TRBD2. This TCR came from a man younger than 45 who received the YFV17D yellow fever vaccine. The sample was PBMCs, taken on the day of the yellow fever booster vaccination. Here the CDR3 reads CCARDGLAGGAPGETQYF. The CDR3 coding sequence is TGCTGTGCTAGAGATGGGCTAGCGGGAGGGGCGCCGGGGGAGACCCAGTACTTC.